Reported below is one TCR beta chain. There is no known antigen for this receptor. No qualities accompany the bases; no much larger clone lies one base away. This specimen comes from a study of cytomegalovirus exposure and HLA in healthy donors (dated by TCRdb to the late 2010s). General notes on the study: An earlier analysis of several hundred of the donors reported 276 Gb of sequence data and 100 million to 120 million unique TCR beta sequences obtained from roughly 180 million T cells. The genetic ancestry cluster associated with self-reported Caucasian donors included about 84% of the roughly 410 genotyped donors. Donor age, sex, ethnicity and CMV serostatus were collected together with the repertoire data. The study was designed to test whether signatures of past pathogen exposure could be identified by cataloging public T cell receptors. Because of strong linkage in the cohort, four or five DR-DQ haplotypes were treated as single units for association and clustering. Using immunosequencing, the study profiled T cell repertoires from 550 to 750 subjects and related those repertoires to cytomegalovirus serostatus. High-throughput TCR immunosequencing, statistical association of individual TCRs with disease status, and machine learning were combined to predict cytomegalovirus infection status. In an earlier analysis of around 540 of the donors, high-throughput TCR beta sequencing was used to judge whether each TCR beta V gene segment behaved as functional or pseudogenic. Every repertoire in the discovery cohort had been generated on one and the same sequencing platform. An early release covering approximately 600 HLA-typed donors comprised about 300 gigabases of sequencing data and approximately 80 million unique TCR sequences. HLA typing included class I and class II loci at four-digit resolution. A later genetic analysis used genome-wide SNP genotypes for 398 of the 666 donors, treating that subset as a discovery cohort. Besides the first cohort of approximately 710 subjects, a separate validation cohort made up of roughly 120 different subjects was used. The later analysis used no new phenotypic data to find candidate immune exposures, relying instead on TCR beta sequences and their occurrence across donors. To study patterns of TCR occurrence, a later analysis re-analyzed previously published TCR beta repertoires from 600 to 750 donors and added high-resolution HLA genotyping. Typing coverage differed by locus: A, B, C, DRB1 and DQB1 were typed in about 620-640 donors, DQA1 in about 510, DPA1 in around 600, and DPB1 in about 450. On average, 235,054 unique TCR beta nucleotide sequences were sequenced per donor among a few hundred genotyped donors of the cohort, with roughly 19% of those sequences being non-productive.

V has 5 bases trimmed and J has 8 bases trimmed; junction bases matching no gene number 16. CDR1 is given as SGHTA and CDR2 as FQGTGA, both from the germline V gene. Reading from cysteine to phenylalanine, the CDR3 counts 16 amino acids. Solely the CDR3 DNA is kept, with 48 bases framed from the first base. In total, about 650 healthy bone marrow donors made up the cohort. At the time of sampling, all cohort members were nominally healthy, though unrecorded immune exposures were likely present. The donor tested CMV seropositive, placing the donor among the 289 seropositive members of the cohort. Each donor provided a peripheral blood sample, and peripheral blood mononuclear cells were used for TCR beta sequencing. Genomic DNA extraction from the blood cell samples was performed with the Qiagen DNeasy Blood Extraction Kit. Broader findings and caveats from the paper: For the cohort, immune exposure information was limited to CMV serostatus. The 87-base-pair reads could not distinguish some IMGT-functional V segments, including TRBV6-2 and TRBV6-3, so those segments were excluded. The classifier was reported to diagnose cytomegalovirus status with high specificity and sensitivity in both the original and validation cohorts. Roughly uniform sequencing depth across donors was assumed in presence/absence analyses, although this assumption may not hold. When HLA alleles, especially DR and DQ, strongly co-occurred, attributing TCR associations to individual alleles was difficult. In a later analysis, HLA-associated TCR beta chains were found to be more clonally expanded and to have lower generation probabilities than equally common non-associated chains. A later genetic analysis associated a missense DCLRE1C variant with V-gene and J-gene trimming of TCR beta chains, and an independent cohort replicated the association. Linkage disequilibrium might explain the correlated functional status among segregating V segments, but an unknown experimental factor could not be excluded. In a later analysis, several top co-occurrence clusters were reported to appear linked to parvovirus B19, influenza, CMV and Epstein-Barr virus. A cluster of highly shared sequence variants was judged likely to be a technical artifact of the sequencing pipeline. Because some donors lacked HLA typing at each locus, the association tests relied only on the typed subset. In an earlier analysis of about 600 of the donors, most TCR beta V segments appeared in productive rearrangements about 87% or about 30% of the time, broadly matching IMGT annotations. In vitro tests confirmed that three of the cytomegalovirus-associated TCR beta chains recognize cytomegalovirus antigens. Specific HLA alleles were associated with 15,000 to 20,000 TCR beta sequences at a false discovery rate of 0.05 in a later analysis. Because counts were too low, roughly 16 rarely observed V segments, including chromosome 9 orphons, were excluded from the earlier analysis of a few hundred of the donors. According to a later analysis, most CMV-associated TCR beta chains appeared to be HLA-restricted, and the HLA associations seemed to be driven largely by CMV exposure. The study listed 150 to 200 TCR beta chains as associated with cytomegalovirus. In a later analysis, TCR association rates were found to vary across HLA loci, with the most associated TCRs seen for DRB1 alleles and the fewest for HLA-C alleles. A later genetic analysis reported fewer N-insertions in productive TCRs among donors in an Asian-associated ancestry cluster than the roughly 690-donor mean. According to the authors, the approach could potentially be generalized to other disease states and immunological phenotypes. Only TCR beta chains were sequenced in this cohort, and the absence of alpha or paired-chain data limited detectable features. While some public TCRs were present in many individuals, most TCR sequences turned up only very rarely across donors. A further reported finding was that TCR beta sequences accurately predicted the HLA-A and HLA-B alleles for most subjects in the first cohort.

Receptors were amplified or captured by the immunoSEQ multiplex PCR assay. The multiplex PCR relied on a mix of 60 forward primers for TCR Vbeta segments and 13 reverse primers for TCR Jbeta segments. The CDR3 region of rearranged TCR beta genes was amplified from genomic DNA with a multiplex PCR assay. The Illumina HiSeq System was used to sequence the amplified TCR beta libraries as 87-base-pair reads. In the source study's methods: In a later analysis, roughly 80 million unique TCR beta chains were counted across the approximately 640 repertoires, and roughly 11 million of these chains were shared by at least two donors. To remove PCR and sequencing errors, raw reads were error-corrected and collapsed into unique sequences using a nearest-neighbor algorithm that merged closely related sequences. CDR3 sequences were aligned to IMGT reference sequences to assign V, D and J gene segments. Each retained sequence needed at least a six-nucleotide match to both a V gene segment and a J gene segment. Rearrangements were classified as productive when the CDR3 lacked stop codons and remained in frame with V and J, and all other rearrangements were classified as non-productive. CDR3 was defined according to IMGT convention as the region running from the second conserved V-encoded cysteine to the conserved J-encoded phenylalanine. In an earlier analysis of approximately 500 of the donors, sequences lacking an unambiguous match to a single V gene segment were excluded. In an earlier analysis of around 590 of the donors, a V segment was called functional when productive rearrangements were above 56.7%, and segregating when the standard deviation between donors exceeded 5%. A statistical classification framework was developed to diagnose cytomegalovirus status using the catalog of TCR beta chain sequences. A later analysis assigned V and J genes by comparing TCR nucleotide sequences with IMGT/GENE-DB human TR gene sequences. Using the TCRdist pipeline, a later analysis assigned CDR3 sequences along with most-parsimonious VDJ recombination scenarios. In a later analysis, every TCR beta chain was defined by the combination of its CDR3 amino acid sequence and its V-gene family, and reads without a unique V-gene family were dropped. In a later analysis, 450 to 600 highly shared, low-generation-probability nucleotide sequences were removed to address suspected cross-contamination and a sequencing artifact. In a later analysis, a clonal expansion index was calculated for each public chain from normalized within-repertoire ranks of inferred template counts. Generation probabilities in a later analysis came from a VDJ recombination model fitted to out-of-frame rearrangements, and those results were checked against IGoR. Hypergeometric tests were used in a later analysis to score TCR-TCR, TCR-HLA and TCR-CMV co-occurrence, with a repertoire-size bias correction applied to the TCR pairs. In a later analysis, false discovery rates were estimated by permuting HLA or CMV assignments 20 times. In a later analysis, co-occurring TCRs were grouped using DBSCAN, and TCRdist sequence similarity was added for clustering within HLA-allele-positive subsets. Repertoires with fewer than 30,000 or more than 120,000 public chains were left out of co-occurrence clustering, as were about 5 repertoires with anomalous nucleotide sharing. Imported from immuneACCESS, the table was reduced by TCRdb to in-frame sequences with V and J called. These copies leave out some clones; in studies compared against another copy, an unresolved V gene accounts for under half, and the cause of the remainder is not known. D and trimming come from the DNA, and the V and J calls and clone size come from that table. This sample holds some 170,000 clones; roughly 79% were observed only once. Approximately 5% of the sample comes from the top ten.

This TCR was sampled from a woman aged 18-29 years in good health and CMV-seropositive. The V and J genes are TRBV7-3 and TRBJ2-5, and 8 junction bases match TRBD2. Sequences were obtained from PBMCs. The CDR3 in this case is CASSPLGGGLPGTQYF. Read as DNA, the sequence is TGTGCCAGCAGCCCTCTCGGGGGGGGGCTCCCGGGAACCCAGTACTTC.